The TCR beta chain under discussion was sequenced for a study of cytomegalovirus exposure and HLA in healthy donors (dated by TCRdb to about 2017). For the wider study: According to a later analysis, the 120 or so validation repertoires were produced on the same platform as the approximately 690 repertoires of the first cohort. In addition to the first cohort of 666 subjects, a separate validation cohort of under 150 different subjects was used. To predict cytomegalovirus infection status, the study combined high-throughput TCR immunosequencing, statistical association of individual TCRs with disease status, and machine learning. The study aimed to test whether signatures of past pathogen exposure could be identified by cataloging public T cell receptors. Study-wide conclusions, independent of this receptor: In vitro tests confirmed that three of the cytomegalovirus-associated TCR beta chains recognize cytomegalovirus antigens. A later analysis had no HLA typing for the validation cohort, so co-occurrence there was scored across all 120 repertoires. According to the authors, the approach could potentially be generalized to other disease states and immunological phenotypes. Most TCR sequences were seen in very few donors, while some public TCRs were found in many individuals. Cytomegalovirus status was reported to be diagnosed by the classifier with high specificity and sensitivity in both the original and validation cohorts. Subsequent analysis determined that TCRs grouped into clusters in the first cohort also showed a tendency toward co-occurrence across the 120 or so validation repertoires, and roughly 95% of cluster scores exceeded 0. In the study, 150 to 200 TCR beta chains were listed as associated with cytomegalovirus.

For CDR1 and CDR2, the germline V gene (reference sequence) lists SEHNR and FQNEAQ. V and J are trimmed by 5 bases and 8 bases, and the gene matches miss 9 bases of the junction. Measured from the cysteine to the phenylalanine, the CDR3 is 15 residues long. Only the CDR3 DNA is retained, 45 bases long and in frame from the first base. Donors formed part of the validation cohort, which comprised approximately 130 subjects and was distinct from the first cohort of 690 or so subjects. To prepare the library, the immunoSEQ multiplex PCR assay was applied. As for the original processing: A statistical classification framework was built to diagnose cytomegalovirus status from the catalog of TCR beta chain sequences. This is the immuneACCESS table as TCRdb keeps it, with only in-frame sequences that have V and J called. A part of the clones is gone; compared with another copy, unresolved V genes explain less than half, and the rest is unexplained. That table gives V, J and clone size, and the DNA gave D and trimming. The table for this sample lists 160,000 or so clones; around 90% of them were counted only once. 2.5% to 3.5% of the sample is held by the ten biggest clonotypes.

Turning to this clone: Its antigen target is currently unknown. Base qualities are not recorded, but no much larger clone differs from it by a single base.

The chain couples TRBV7-9 to TRBJ2-1, with 10 central nucleotides matching TRBD2. This clonotype was sampled from a young man in good health and CMV-seronegative. The sample taken for sequencing was PBMCs. The CDR3 region reads CASSRSSGSTDEQFF. At the DNA level, the sequence is TGTGCCAGCAGCCGCTCTAGCGGGAGTACGGATGAGCAGTTCTTC.